The entry below describes one TCR beta chain. It lacks a known antigen. No quality values exist for individual bases; no much larger clone is one base distant. Taken with the paper, the label for time point translates to: baseline before first vaccination. The vaccinee samples were drawn from two UK trials, COV001 and COV002, one of which was a single-blind randomized controlled phase 2/3 trial testing AZD1222 (ChAdOx1 nCoV-19) in healthy adults. Trial participant PBMC samples were collected at day 0 and day 28 after the second dose for TCRbeta chain sequencing. The germline V gene supplies CDR1 SGHTA and CDR2 FQGNSA. The cysteine opens and the phenylalanine closes a CDR3 of 19 amino acids. The read is trimmed to its CDR3 DNA, 57 bases read in frame from base 1. Compared with germline, V lacks 1 base and J lacks 6 bases; bases without a gene match: 11. This sample is part of a study of T cell responses to AZD1222 COVID-19 vaccine (dated by TCRdb to about 2021). Regarding the study in general: AZD1222 recipients given second doses at about 4 weeks or at about 12 weeks were pooled, since spike-specific TCR depth and breadth were not found to differ between the two schedules. A total of more than 230 trial participants underwent TCR sequencing, of whom 207 received two doses of AZD1222 and 26 received two doses of the MenACWY control vaccine. Trial participants were enrolled by age into 18-55, 56-69 and 70-plus year subgroups, with around 150, 28 and 57 TCR-sequenced participants respectively. Findings and caveats that apply to the study as a whole: Participants were mostly white British, with more females than males. The authors suggested clonal diversity may have been underestimated. The 56-69-year group was small, and its depth increase did not reach significance, likely because of low power. The vaccine-associated CD4 TCRs covered the entire spike protein, and the dominant responses fell in regions 160-218 and 743-854. Conclusions about previously exposed vaccinees were limited because only six or seven AZD1222 recipients were SARS-CoV-2 seropositive at baseline. No day 14 peak-response samples were available, so repertoires were characterized only after the peak T cell response. After two AZD1222 doses, spike-specific TCR breadth and depth were significantly higher than at day 0 and than in MenACWY recipients. Epitopes outside the regions mutated in the B.1.351 and B.1.1.7 variants were reportedly recognized by nearly half of the unique spike-specific TCRs.

The CDR3 regions of human TCRbeta chains were analyzed by immunosequencing. The authors processed their data as follows. TCRs in the repertoires were matched against a reference library of SARS-CoV-2-specific TCRs that had been generated with the MIRA antigen-specificity platform. Breadth was defined as the fraction of unique TCRs that were SARS-CoV-2-associated, and depth was defined as the fraction of total T cells that were SARS-CoV-2-associated. Each spike-specific TCR was assigned to its reactive spike region and to a CD4 or CD8 class using the MIRA data. Log10-transformed breadth and depth values were compared by one-way ANOVA with Sidak's multiple comparisons tests. Entries here come from immuneACCESS through TCRdb and include only in-frame sequences with V and J called. Some clones fail to appear in such tables; in the studies checked, an unresolved V gene covers under half of the shortfall, and the cause of the remainder is unknown. Clone size and the V and J calls come from that table; the DNA yielded D and trimming. This sample holds about 130,000 clones; roughly 90% were observed only once. 3.5% to 5% of the sample is held by the ten biggest clonotypes.

The sequences come from peripheral blood, collected on day 0 of AZD1222 vaccination. This receptor was obtained from an adult in good health. The chain is encoded by TRBV7-2 joined to TRBJ2-1, with 14 junctional bases fitting TRBD2. The CDR3 sequence is CASSLEVGGLAGALNEQFF. Read as DNA, the sequence is TGTGCCAGCAGCTTAGAAGTGGGGGGACTAGCGGGAGCCCTCAATGAGCAGTTCTTC.